A single sample is the source of the 16 T cell receptor beta chains below, sequenced in a study of blood T cell repertoires in COVID-19. Libraries were prepared by immunoSEQ multiplex PCR; TCRdb keeps only in-frame clonotypes and omits some of them. Of about 120,000 clones in the sample, around 68% were seen once. The source material was peripheral blood. Receptor source: a woman aged 55-69 years with acute or convalescent COVID-19.

This clone was observed a handful of times. Here the CDR3 DNA reads TGTGCCAGCAGCTCCGGACAGGGTGGGATTTATGAGCAGTTCTTC. Residues: CASSSGQGGIYEQFF. The chain has TRBV5-4 and TRBJ2-1; TRBD1 aligns across 8 bases. Looked up from germline, CDR1 is SGHNT and CDR2 is YYREEE (reference sequence). The CDR3 sequence is 15 residues long. J lost 8 bases, V lost 3 bases, and 10 bases had no gene match.

A single count supports this clone. The chain couples TRBV30 to TRBJ1-2; TRBD1 matches at 10 bases. CDR1 and CDR2 (germline): GTSNPN, SVGIG (reference sequence). There are 14 residues in the CDR3. V was clipped by 1 base and J by 5 bases; unmatched bases: 4. Here the CDR3 reads CAWSGGTGVYGYTF. In DNA, the CDR3 is TGTGCCTGGAGTGGTGGGACAGGGGTATATGGCTACACCTTC.

This CDR3 reads CASRGGNTEAFF. DNA of the CDR3: TGTGCCAGCAGAGGGGGGAACACTGAAGCTTTCTTT. The V and J genes are TRBV6-5 and TRBJ1-1; the D gene is possibly TRBD1 (6 bases). The V end lost 6 bases, the J end lost 1 base, and 6 bases lay between the germline ends. The V gene's germline CDR1 is MNHEY and CDR2 SVGAGI. The CDR3 is made up of 12 amino acids.

The V gene is TRBV5-1, the J gene TRBJ1-4, with a weak D call TRBD1 (6 bases). Germline values: CDR1 SGHRS, CDR2 YFSETQ. The CDR3 consists of 16 residues. Between the trimmed V and J ends, which lost 1 base and 7 bases, there was a span of 17 bases. The CDR3 coding sequence is TGCGCCAGCAGCTTGATGGGGGCAGGCCGAGGTGAAAAACTGTTTTTT. It specifies CASSLMGAGRGEKLFF.

This clone was counted a few times. The J gene is TRBJ1-5, the V gene TRBV27; a possible D gene is TRBD1 (6 bases). The CDR3 runs to 14 residues. V shed 2 bases and J shed 6 bases, with 11 bases lying between them. CDR1 is MNHEY and CDR2 is SMNVEV in the germline V gene (reference sequence). The CDR3 DNA sequence: TGTGCCAGCAGTTTAGGGCAGGGGAGTCAGCCCCAGCATTTT. It encodes CASSLGQGSQPQHF.

V gene TRBV27 combines with J gene TRBJ1-2; D may be TRBD1 (5 bases). V lost 4 bases to trimming and J lost 7 bases, with 10 bases between them. The length of the CDR3 is 12 residues. Germline CDR1 reads MNHEY; CDR2 reads SMNVEV (reference sequence). This CDR3 reads CASSSGPGGYTF. DNA for the CDR3: TGTGCCAGCAGTTCAGGGCCTGGTGGCTACACCTTC.

This clone was counted ten times or more. This sequence joins TRBV7-2 and TRBJ2-7; D is uncertain. CDR1 and CDR2 from the germline V gene are SGHTA and FQGNSA. The length of the CDR3 is 11 residues. V was trimmed by 9 bases and J by 3 bases, leaving 9 bases between them. The CDR3 spells CASPTVYEQYF. The CDR3 DNA reads TGTGCCAGTCCAACAGTCTACGAGCAGTACTTC. Using reference TRBV7-2 and TRBJ2-7 for the parts outside the CDR3, the full variable domain is GAGVSQSPSNKVTEKGKDVELRCDPISGHTALYWYRQSLGQGLEFLIYFQGNSAPDKSGLPSDRFSAERTGGSVSTLTIQRTQQEDSAVYLCASPTVYEQYFGPGTRLTVT.

This clone was picked up a small number of times. V and J are TRBV5-1 and TRBJ1-2; 7 bases map to TRBD1. The trim removed 4 bases at V and 0 bases at J, leaving 6 bases unmatched. The CDR3 loop spans 15 amino acids. Germline V CDR1 and CDR2: SGHRS, YFSETQ. CDR3 protein: CASSPGQTANYGYTF. For the CDR3, the DNA is TGCGCCAGCAGCCCGGGACAGACAGCTAACTATGGCTACACCTTC.

J is TRBJ2-7 and V is TRBV2; TRBD1 agrees at 7 bases. Per germline, CDR1 SNHLY and CDR2 FYNNEI. Trimming removed 6 bases from V and 1 base from J; junction bases left unmatched: 9. The CDR3 spans 15 residues. The CDR3 here is CASRRQGGLSYEQYF. The DNA of the CDR3 is TGTGCCAGCAGGAGACAGGGTGGATTGTCCTACGAGCAGTACTTC. Looking up the rest from reference TRBV2 and TRBJ2-7 gives the full variable domain: EPEVTQTPSHQVTQMGQEVILRCVPISNHLYFYWYRQILGQKVEFLVSFYNNEISEKSEIFDDQFSVERPDGSNFTLKIRSTKLEDSAMYFCASRRQGGLSYEQYFGPGTRLTVT.

The V call is TRBV6-2 or TRBV6-3, the J call TRBJ2-7, with D maybe TRBD2 (5 bases). Looked up from germline, CDR1 is MNHEY and CDR2 is SVGEGT. The CDR3 sequence is 12 residues long. Trimming cost V 4 bases and J 6 bases, with 10 bases left between them. The CDR3 is CASSFVASEQYF. CDR3 bases: TGTGCCAGCAGTTTTGTAGCGAGCGAGCAGTACTTC.

The CDR3 sequence is CASSVDVGQGFVGYTF. The CDR3 DNA sequence: TGTGCCAGCAGCGTAGATGTGGGACAGGGGTTTGTTGGCTACACCTTC. The chain is built from TRBV9 and TRBJ1-2, with 10 bases aligning to TRBD1. J was trimmed by 7 bases and V by 0 bases; bases with no gene match: 9. The CDR3 is 16 amino acids. Germline loops: CDR1 SGDLS, CDR2 YYNGEE.

This sequence joins TRBV3-1 (or the pseudogene TRBV3-2) and TRBJ1-1; D uncertain. V shed 0 bases and J shed 5 bases, with 13 bases lying between them. This CDR3 contains 15 residues. From germline, CDR1 is LGHDT and CDR2 YNNKEL (reference sequence). This chain's CDR3 is CASSQETLSGTEAFF. In nucleotides, the CDR3 is TGTGCCAGCAGCCAAGAAACCCTAAGCGGTACTGAAGCTTTCTTT.

The table lists this clone with a few counts. The rearrangement uses TRBV9 and TRBJ2-3, with TRBD1 identical over 8 bases. V trimming: 2 bases; J trimming: 2 bases; junction bases outside the gene matches: 4. This CDR3 has 15 amino acids. Germline CDR1 SGDLS, CDR2 YYNGEE. CDR3 residues: CASSVQGATTDTQYF. As DNA, the CDR3 is TGTGCCAGCAGCGTCCAGGGGGCAACCACAGATACGCAGTATTTT.

The chain couples TRBV5-4 to TRBJ1-6; 8 nucleotides match TRBD1. V lost 2 bases and J lost 6; bases outside the gene matches: 7. The germline gives CDR1 SGHNT, CDR2 YYREEE (reference sequence). The CDR3 is 16 amino acids. The CDR3 DNA follows: TGTGCCAGCAGCTTACCTGGGACAGGTCTTAATTCACCCCTCCACTTT. Encoded protein: CASSLPGTGLNSPLHF. The whole variable domain, remainder taken from reference TRBV5-4 and TRBJ1-6, is ETGVTQSPTHLIKTRGQQVTLRCSSQSGHNTVSWYQQALGQGPQFIFQYYREEENGRGNFPPRFSGLQFPNYSSELNVNALELDDSALYLCASSLPGTGLNSPLHFGNGTRLTVT.

V is TRBV6-5 and J is TRBJ2-5; 9 bases are a match to TRBD1. The CDR3 totals 14 residues. The V gene end was trimmed by 5 bases and the J gene end by 5 bases; junction bases not matched to a gene: 6. CDR1 MNHEY and CDR2 SVGAGI come from the germline V gene. The CDR3 protein is CASSPGTGLETQYF. CDR3 coding DNA: TGTGCCAGCAGTCCCGGGACAGGGCTGGAGACCCAGTACTTC.

The chain joins TRBV19 to TRBJ1-1; D may be TRBD1 (6 bases). Trimming removed 4 bases from V and 0 bases from J, with 15 bases in between. Germline V gives CDR1 LNHDA, CDR2 SQIVND (reference sequence). CDR3 length: 16 residues. CDR3 bases: TGTGCCAGTAGTACCCCAACTGGACAGATGAACACTGAAGCTTTCTTT. It yields the protein CASSTPTGQMNTEAFF. The whole variable domain, filled in from reference TRBV19 and TRBJ1-1, reads DGGITQSPKYLFRKEGQNVTLSCEQNLNHDAMYWYRQDPGQGLRLIYYSQIVNDFQKGDIAEGYSVSREKKESFPLTVTSAQKNPTAFYLCASSTPTGQMNTEAFFGQGTRLTVV.